This T cell receptor (beta chain) was recorded in a study of cytomegalovirus exposure and HLA in healthy donors (dated by TCRdb to 2016 to 2017). The study in broad terms: In an earlier analysis of approximately 640 of the donors, 276 Gb of sequence data and some 100 million unique TCR beta sequences from 180 million or so T cells were reported. Donor age, sex, ethnicity and CMV serostatus were collected together with the repertoire data. Both class I and class II loci were covered by HLA typing, at four-digit resolution. Of the roughly 390 genotyped donors, about 80% fell in the genetic ancestry cluster associated with self-reported Caucasian donors. Rather than drawing on any new phenotypic data, the later analysis identified candidate immune exposures from TCR beta sequences and the way those sequences occurred across donors. A later analysis re-examined previously published TCR beta repertoires from just over 650 donors and added high-resolution HLA genotyping to investigate patterns of TCR occurrence. Every repertoire in the discovery cohort had been generated on one and the same sequencing platform. Besides the first cohort of hundreds of subjects, a separate validation cohort made up of over 95 different subjects was used. Typing coverage differed by locus: A, B, C, DRB1 and DQB1 were typed in roughly 629-630 donors, DQA1 in about 500, DPA1 in some 610, and DPB1 in around 440. Roughly 5 DR-DQ haplotypes were handled as single units for association and clustering, since linkage in the cohort was strong. The aim of the study was to test whether cataloging public T cell receptors could identify signatures of past pathogen exposure. To predict cytomegalovirus infection status, the study brought together high-throughput TCR immunosequencing, statistical association of individual TCRs with disease status, and machine learning. Among under 450 genotyped donors of the cohort, an average of roughly 240,000 unique TCR beta nucleotide sequences were sequenced per donor, around a sixth of them non-productive. The study profiled the T cell repertoires of hundreds of subjects by immunosequencing and related them to cytomegalovirus serostatus. Around 300 gigabases of sequencing data and approximately 85 million unique TCR sequences were included in an early release covering 550 to 650 HLA-typed donors. To decide whether each TCR beta V gene segment behaved as functional or pseudogenic, an earlier analysis of some 570 of the donors relied on high-throughput TCR beta sequencing. A later genetic analysis used genome-wide SNP genotypes for about three fifths of the 666 donors, treating that subset as a discovery cohort. General conclusions and limits of the study: Seventeen rarely observed V segments, including chromosome 9 orphons, were excluded from the earlier analysis of a few hundred of the donors because counts were too low. The sequencing pipeline was judged likely to have produced a cluster of highly shared sequence variants as a technical artifact. Across donors, most TCR sequences were observed very rarely, whereas some public TCRs were present in many individuals. In vitro tests confirmed that a few of the cytomegalovirus-associated TCR beta chains recognize cytomegalovirus antigens. Roughly uniform sequencing depth across donors was assumed in presence/absence analyses, although this assumption may not hold. A later analysis found that TCR association rates varied across HLA loci, with DRB1 alleles showing the most associated TCRs and HLA-C alleles the fewest. A later genetic analysis associated a missense DCLRE1C variant with V-gene and J-gene trimming of TCR beta chains, and an independent cohort replicated the association. Correlated functional status among segregating V segments might reflect linkage disequilibrium, but an unknown experimental factor could not be ruled out. The classifier was reported to diagnose cytomegalovirus status with high specificity and sensitivity in both the original and validation cohorts. Only TCR beta chains were sequenced in this cohort, and the absence of alpha or paired-chain data limited detectable features. When HLA alleles, especially DR and DQ, strongly co-occurred, TCR associations were difficult to assign to individual alleles. The 87-base-pair reads could not distinguish some IMGT-functional V segments, including TRBV6-2 and TRBV6-3, so those segments were excluded. A further reported finding was that TCR beta sequences accurately predicted the HLA-A and HLA-B alleles for most subjects in the first cohort. In a later analysis, HLA-associated TCR beta chains were found to be more clonally expanded and to have lower generation probabilities than equally common non-associated chains. Compared with the roughly 600-donor mean, donors in an Asian-associated ancestry cluster had fewer N-insertions in productive TCRs, according to a later genetic analysis. HLA typing was unavailable for some donors at each locus, so association tests used only the typed subset. Broadly in line with IMGT annotations, most TCR beta V segments showed up in productive rearrangements about 90% or about 30% of the time in an earlier analysis of some 590 of the donors. According to a later analysis, parvovirus B19, influenza, CMV and Epstein-Barr virus appeared linked to several top co-occurrence clusters. The only immune exposure information available for the cohort was CMV serostatus. In the study, approximately 160 TCR beta chains were listed as associated with cytomegalovirus. In a later analysis, some 18,000 TCR beta sequences were associated with specific HLA alleles at a false discovery rate of 0.05. In a later analysis, most CMV-associated TCR beta chains were found to appear HLA-restricted, with HLA associations seemingly driven largely by CMV exposure. According to the authors, the approach could potentially be generalized to other disease states and immunological phenotypes.

A word on this clone: Its antigen is still unknown. Base qualities were left out, and no much larger clone turns up one base away.

In total, more than 500 healthy bone marrow donors made up the cohort. At the time of sampling, every cohort member was nominally healthy, though immune exposures that went unrecorded were likely present. The donor tested CMV seropositive, placing the donor among the approximately 290 seropositive members of the cohort. A peripheral blood sample was collected from each donor, and TCR beta sequencing was performed on peripheral blood mononuclear cells. Genomic DNA was extracted from the blood cell samples with the Qiagen DNeasy Blood Extraction Kit. Library generation was performed with the immunoSEQ multiplex PCR assay. A mixture of 60 forward primers for TCR Vbeta segments and 13 reverse primers for TCR Jbeta segments was used in the multiplex PCR. The CDR3 region of rearranged TCR beta genes was amplified from genomic DNA with a multiplex PCR assay. On the Illumina HiSeq System, the amplified TCR beta libraries were sequenced as 87-base-pair reads. As for the authors' bioinformatics: In a later analysis, tens of millions of unique TCR beta chains were counted across the 650 to 700 repertoires, and about 10 million of these chains were shared by at least two donors. Raw reads were error-corrected and collapsed into unique sequences by a nearest-neighbor algorithm in which closely related sequences were merged to remove PCR and sequencing errors. To assign V, D and J gene segments, CDR3 sequences were aligned to IMGT reference sequences. For a sequence to be retained, a match of at least six nucleotides was required to both a V gene segment and a J gene segment. Rearrangements were called productive when the CDR3 lacked stop codons and stayed in frame with V and J; all others were non-productive. Following IMGT convention, CDR3 was defined as the stretch from the second conserved V-encoded cysteine to the conserved J-encoded phenylalanine. The earlier analysis of 450 to 750 of the donors excluded any sequence lacking an unambiguous match to a single V gene segment. An earlier analysis of 550 to 650 of the donors classified V segments as functional when productive rearrangements were above 56.7% and as segregating when the standard deviation between donors was above 5%. To diagnose cytomegalovirus status from the catalog of TCR beta chain sequences, a statistical classification framework was built. V and J gene assignment, in a later analysis, came from comparing TCR nucleotide sequences with IMGT/GENE-DB human TR gene sequences. The TCRdist pipeline was used in a later analysis to assign CDR3 sequences and most-parsimonious VDJ recombination scenarios. A later analysis defined each TCR beta chain by its CDR3 amino acid sequence plus V-gene family, and excluded reads lacking a unique V-gene family. To address suspected cross-contamination and a sequencing artifact, a later analysis removed 592 highly shared, low-generation-probability nucleotide sequences. In a later analysis, a clonal expansion index for each public chain was calculated from normalized within-repertoire ranks of inferred template counts. A later analysis computed generation probabilities with a VDJ recombination model fitted to out-of-frame rearrangements, and checked the results against IGoR. In a later analysis, TCR-TCR, TCR-HLA and TCR-CMV co-occurrence was scored with hypergeometric tests, and a repertoire-size bias correction was applied to TCR pairs. In a later analysis, false discovery rates were estimated by permuting HLA or CMV assignments 20 times. A later analysis grouped co-occurring TCRs with DBSCAN, adding TCRdist sequence similarity when clustering within HLA-allele-positive subsets. Repertoires with fewer than 30,000 or more than 120,000 public chains, plus five repertoires with anomalous nucleotide sharing, were excluded from co-occurrence clustering. TCRdb's version of the immuneACCESS table is confined to in-frame rearrangements and falls short of the full clone set. An unresolved V gene accounts for under half of the shortfall where checked; the remainder is of unknown origin. The V and J calls and clone size were taken over from that table, and D and trimming were inferred from the DNA. This sample holds 150,000 to 200,000 clones; about 76% were observed only once. Of the sample, around 0.4% is held by the ten largest clones.

From the cysteine through the phenylalanine, the CDR3 covers 17 amino acids. Of the read, only the CDR3 DNA is kept; its 51 bases are in frame from base 1. CDR1 SGHRS and CDR2 YFSETQ are derived from the germline V gene. V lost 2 bases and J lost 0 bases; the stretch between them is 14 bases long. This sequence uses TRBV5-1 and TRBJ1-4, with an unclear D gene assignment. Input material: PBMCs. This TCR came from a male donor in good health and CMV-seropositive. The CDR3 in this case is CASSFSPQLATNEKLFF. The nucleotides are TGCGCCAGCAGCTTTAGTCCACAGCTTGCAACTAATGAAAAACTGTTTTTT.